Listed here are 10 T cell receptor beta chains from one sample, sequenced in a study of post-analysis software for immune sequencing data. Tagging with unique molecular identifiers was a feature of the TCR beta cDNA libraries. MiXCR, applied by TCRdb to the PCR reads, yields one record per CDR3 protein. The table has about 820,000 distinct CDR3 sequences, about 50% seen once. Study-level results: A handful of TRBV segments appeared more often in patients than in controls, and TRBV5-6, TRBV5-1 and TRBV20-1 were among these.

The antigens of these receptors remain unknown. The sequencing input was blood. The receptors come from a girl aged 10 to 17 with multiple sclerosis.

The chain recombines TRBV6-5 with TRBJ2-3, with 7 bases that match TRBD2. Germline V gives CDR1 MNHEY, CDR2 SVGAGI. V gave up 6 bases and J gave up 3 bases; unmatched junction bases: 12. The CDR3 runs 16 residues. CDR3 in amino acids: CASRPTGGGSTDTQYF. The CDR3 bases are TGTGCCAGCAGACCCACGGGAGGCGGGAGTACAGATACGCAGTATTTT.

The CDR3 is CASSLQAGTEAFF. The CDR3 DNA follows: TGTGCCAGCAGTTTACAGGCGGGCACTGAAGCTTTCTTT. The rearrangement links TRBV12-3 or TRBV12-4 to TRBJ1-1; the D is unclear. Trimming took off 2 bases at V and 4 bases at J, with 8 bases between the two ends. This CDR3 region has 13 residues.

This clonotype was seen once. The rearrangement uses TRBV7-2 and TRBJ2-5, with 10 bases identical to TRBD2. This CDR3 has 18 amino acids. Trimming removed 2 bases from V and 0 bases from J; junction bases left unmatched: 9. Germline V CDR1 and CDR2: SGHTA, FQGNSA. The CDR3 DNA is TGTGCCAGCAGCTTACTTGCTAGCGGGGGAGGGAACCAAGAGACCCAGTACTTC. Amino acid sequence: CASSLLASGGGNQETQYF. The full variable domain, in which reference TRBV7-2 and TRBJ2-5 provide the parts outside the CDR3, is GAGVSQSPSNKVTEKGKDVELRCDPISGHTALYWYRQSLGQGLEFLIYFQGNSAPDKSGLPSDRFSAERTGGSVSTLTIQRTQQEDSAVYLCASSLLASGGGNQETQYFGPGTRLLVL.

The chain carries TRBV6-6 and TRBJ2-4; TRBD1 aligns across 11 bases. Germline V gives CDR1 MNHNY, CDR2 SVGAGI (reference sequence). This CDR3 comprises 14 residues. The trim removed 6 bases at V and 7 bases at J, leaving 5 bases unmatched. The CDR3 nucleotides read TGTGCCAGCAGCGGGACAGGGGGGAGGAACATTCAGTACTTC. This gives the protein CASSGTGGRNIQYF.

The J gene is TRBJ2-5, the V gene TRBV20-1, with a possible D match to TRBD2 (6 bases). The J call could be wrong; TRBJ2-7 is a better fit for the DNA end. This CDR3 has 14 residues. Germline lookup yields CDR1 DFQATT and CDR2 SNEGSKA (reference sequence). CDR3 bases: TGCAGTGCTAGAGTGGGTTCGGGGGTCAACGAGCAGTACTTC. This codes for CSARVGSGVNEQYF.

The chain couples TRBV20-1 to TRBJ2-7; perhaps TRBD2 as D (7 bases). The CDR3 loop spans 16 amino acids. Germline V lookup: CDR1 DFQATT, CDR2 SNEGSKA (reference sequence). The germline V and J ends were trimmed by 5 bases and 4 bases, with 24 bases remaining between them. The CDR3, as DNA: TGCAGTGCTCAAAATCCGAGGGGGGGGAGTCGGTACGAGCAGTACTTC. Translation gives CSAQNPRGGSRYEQYF.

This clonotype was seen once. The junction and the germline gene differ at one end; a read error may be behind it. This chain links TRBV3-1 with TRBJ2-3; 12 bases are shared with TRBD2. Per the germline V gene, CDR1 is LGHDT and CDR2 is YNNKEL (reference sequence). This CDR3 comprises 18 residues. DNA for the CDR3: TGTACCAGCAGCCAAAAAGCCGGGACTAGCGGGAGCACAGATACGCAGTATTTT. Protein product: CTSSQKAGTSGSTDTQYF.

The rearrangement joins TRBV9 to TRBJ1-2; the D is unclear. This CDR3 has 14 amino acids. Germline CDR1 and CDR2: SGDLS and YYNGEE. Trimming pared 0 bases from V and 4 bases from J, leaving 10 bases between. DNA for the CDR3: TGTGCCAGCAGCGTAGAACCTCCGATCTATGGCTACACCTTC. Protein product: CASSVEPPIYGYTF.

The chain has TRBV5-1 and TRBJ1-1, with 7 positions matching TRBD1. Germline loops: CDR1 SGHRS, CDR2 YFSETQ. This CDR3 comprises 12 residues. With V trimmed by 1 base and J by 13 bases, 7 bases remained unmatched. CDR3 protein: CASSLSGRGDFF. Here the CDR3 DNA reads TGCGCCAGCAGCTTGTCGGGCAGGGGGGATTTCTTT. Supplemented by reference TRBV5-1 and TRBJ1-1, the full variable domain reads KAGVTQTPRYLIKTRGQQVTLSCSPISGHRSVSWYQQTPGQGLQFLFEYFSETQRNKGNFPGRFSGRQFSNSRSEMNVSTLELGDSALYLCASSLSGRGDFFGQGTRLTVV.

V is TRBV6-4 and J is TRBJ1-1; TRBD1 is a possible D gene (5 bases). Trimming cost V 6 bases and J 1 base, with 12 bases left between them. CDR3 size: 14 residues. Germline lookup yields CDR1 MRHNA and CDR2 SNTAGT. The CDR3 here is CASRPGRQNTEAFF. The CDR3 DNA reads TGTGCCAGCAGGCCGGGACGACAGAACACTGAAGCTTTCTTT.